Listed here are 32 T cell receptor beta chains from one sample, sequenced in a study of beta chain features in type 1 diabetes. Notes on the study in general: The study found moderately but significantly shorter TCRB CDR3s in all four CD4+ subsets of Type 1 diabetes patients.

cDNA synthesis used the whole RNA isolate, giving expressed TCRB sequences. Data came from immunoSEQ multiplex PCR; TCRdb stores just in-frame clones and leaves some out. The sample contains almost 350,000 clones, about a tenth of which appear only once. Their recognized antigens are unknown. Sequencing input: central memory CD4+ T cells from blood. The source of these receptors is a man aged 30-40 years with type 1 diabetes.

This clone was recorded a few times. At one end, the junction sequence differs from germline, possibly due to a read error. The chain links TRBV7-2 to TRBJ2-3, with D unresolved. This CDR3 spans 11 amino acids. CDR1 is SGHTA, CDR2 FQGNSA, per germline. Written as DNA, the CDR3 is TGTGCCAGCAGCTTAGAGAGAAACAAATTTTTT. Protein product: CASSLERNKFF. Variable domain in full (rest from reference TRBV7-2 and TRBJ2-3): GAGVSQSPSNKVTEKGKDVELRCDPISGHTALYWYRQSLGQGLEFLIYFQGNSAPDKSGLPSDRFSAERTGGSVSTLTIQRTQQEDSAVYLCASSLERNKFFGPGTRLTVL.

This clone was recorded a few times. The chain is built from TRBV5-1 and TRBJ2-3; D not resolved. The CDR3 extends over 13 amino acids. The V end lost 0 bases, the J end lost 4 bases, and 6 bases lay between the germline ends. Germline V gene sequence: CDR1 SGHRS, CDR2 YFSETQ. CDR3 protein: CASSLGIPDTQYF. The CDR3 DNA reads TGCGCCAGCAGCTTGGGTATACCAGATACGCAGTATTTT.

Written as DNA, the CDR3 is TGCGCCAGCAGCCTAAGGACAGTCCAAGAGACCCAGTACTTC. Protein product: CASSLRTVQETQYF. This chain links TRBV5-1 with TRBJ2-5, with D perhaps TRBD1 (6 bases). Trimming cost V 4 bases and J 1 base, with 11 bases left between them. Germline-derived CDR1 and CDR2 are SGHRS and YFSETQ. This CDR3 contains 14 residues. Together with reference TRBV5-1 and TRBJ2-5, the CDR3 gives the full variable domain: KAGVTQTPRYLIKTRGQQVTLSCSPISGHRSVSWYQQTPGQGLQFLFEYFSETQRNKGNFPGRFSGRQFSNSRSEMNVSTLELGDSALYLCASSLRTVQETQYFGPGTRLLVL.

The V call is TRBV6-5, the J call TRBJ1-1; D is unresolved. CDR1 is MNHEY and CDR2 is SVGAGI in the germline V gene. The CDR3 is made up of 13 amino acids. With 7 bases removed from V and 5 bases from J, the gap between germline ends came to 14 bases. The CDR3 here is CASIEFGGTEAFF. CDR3 nucleotides: TGTGCCAGCATAGAATTCGGTGGAACTGAAGCTTTCTTT.

A few counts support this clone. The J gene is TRBJ2-1, the V gene TRBV29-1; 10 nucleotides line up with TRBD1. The CDR3 runs to 13 residues. The J segment lost 9 bases and the V segment lost 5 bases, leaving 7 bases of the junction unmatched. CDR1 and CDR2 (germline): SQVTM, ANQGSEA. For the CDR3, the DNA is TGCAGCGTTCAAGGACAGGGGGGTACTGAGCAGTTCTTC. It codes for CSVQGQGGTEQFF.

The rearrangement joins TRBV5-6 to TRBJ1-2; D gene unclear. With 4 bases removed from V and 4 bases from J, the gap between germline ends came to 14 bases. The CDR3 loop spans 14 amino acids. The germline V gene encodes CDR1 SGHDT and CDR2 YYEEEE. DNA of the CDR3: TGTGCCAGCAGCCCCCGCCGCGTGACCTATGGCTACACCTTC. Encoded protein: CASSPRRVTYGYTF.

There are a few counts of this clone. V and J are TRBV7-8 and TRBJ1-2; 10 bases map to TRBD1. V dropped 5 bases and J dropped 4; count of bases not matched to a gene: 4. CDR3 size: 14 residues. Germline CDR1 is SGHVS and CDR2 is FQNEAQ. The CDR3 sequence is CASSMRTGGYGYTF. CDR3 in DNA: TGTGCCAGCAGCATGAGGACAGGGGGCTATGGCTACACCTTC.

This clone has just a few counts. V usage is TRBV4-1 and J usage is TRBJ2-7; D remains ambiguous. The CDR3 spans 13 residues. Germline CDR1 reads MGHRA; CDR2 reads YSYEKL. V was trimmed by 0 bases and J by 2 bases, leaving 5 bases between them. CDR3 DNA sequence: TGCGCCAGCAGCCAAGACACAACCTACGAGCAGTACTTC. This translates into CASSQDTTYEQYF.

The chain has TRBV27 and TRBJ2-2; 11 nucleotides line up with TRBD1. Germline-derived CDR1 and CDR2 are MNHEY and SMNVEV (reference sequence). The CDR3 totals 16 residues. With V trimmed by 5 bases and J by 1 base, 3 bases remained unmatched. The CDR3 reads CASSRTGGGNTGELFF. CDR3 bases: TGTGCCAGCAGTCGGACAGGGGGCGGGAACACCGGGGAGCTGTTTTTT.

The CDR3 bases are TGTGCCAGCAGCTTAGGATATCCAGGGCACGAGCAGTACTTC. This sequence encodes CASSLGYPGHEQYF. The genes are TRBV11-3 and TRBJ2-7, with a weak D call TRBD1 (5 bases). Germline CDR1 SGHNT, CDR2 YENEEA. This CDR3 has 14 residues. V dropped 1 base and J dropped 5 bases, with 12 bases sitting between them.

CDR3 sequence: CASSVRAGTGSGDTQYF. The CDR3 bases are TGTGCCAGCAGCGTGCGCGCCGGGACAGGGTCGGGCGATACGCAGTATTTT. The chain recombines TRBV9 with TRBJ2-3, with TRBD1 identical over 9 bases. From germline, CDR1 is SGDLS and CDR2 YYNGEE. CDR3 size: 17 residues. The junction had 13 bases not matched to a gene; V was cut back by 2 bases and J by 6 bases.

This clone was observed a handful of times. The chain carries TRBV5-6 and TRBJ2-7; D uncertain. The CDR3 is 14 amino acids. From germline, CDR1 is SGHDT and CDR2 YYEEEE. Trimming shortened V by 4 bases and J by 4 bases, and 15 bases separated the two germline ends. The CDR3 loop reads CASSRTAAEYEQYF. The CDR3, as DNA: TGTGCCAGCAGCCGGACGGCGGCGGAATACGAGCAGTACTTC.

The V gene is TRBV10-3, the J gene TRBJ1-2; 8 bases agree with TRBD1. The CDR3 sequence is 13 residues long. Germline CDR1 ENHRY, CDR2 SYGVKD. With 3 bases clipped from V and 14 bases from J, the junction kept 11 bases outside the gene matches. The CDR3 reads CAISERQGLGQTF. In nucleotides, the CDR3 is TGTGCCATCAGTGAAAGACAGGGGTTAGGCCAAACCTTC.

This clone was detected ten times or more. Germline and junction disagree at one end, which may indicate a read error. In nucleotides, the CDR3 is TGCGCCAGCAGCCAGAACAGGGAAGGGGTAGGGATTTTT. Amino acids: CASSQNREGVGIF. The chain recombines TRBV4-3 with TRBJ1-4, with D perhaps matching TRBD1 (6 bases). CDR1 and CDR2 from the germline V gene are LGHNA and YSLEER. This CDR3 has 13 amino acids.

This chain connects TRBV7-2 to TRBJ2-5; D remains unclear. CDR1 and CDR2 (germline): SGHTA, FQGNSA. CDR3 length: 17 amino acids. The V gene lost 1 base and the J gene lost 3 bases, with 18 bases spanning the gap. The CDR3, as DNA: TGTGCCAGCAGCTTAGTCCCTGGTCGGGCTACAAAAGAGACCCAGTACTTC. Translated: CASSLVPGRATKETQYF.

The table lists this clone with a few counts. The chain links TRBV29-1 to TRBJ1-2; 9 bases align to TRBD1. Germline CDR1 is SQVTM and CDR2 is ANQGSEA. This CDR3 contains 12 residues. V shed 1 base, J shed 10 bases, and the junction held 4 bases outside the gene matches. Written as DNA, the CDR3 is TGCAGCGTTGAAGGGACAGGGGACTACTACACCTTC. Its protein product is CSVEGTGDYYTF.

This clone has just a few counts. V and J are TRBV7-9 and TRBJ1-4, with 7 bases lining up with TRBD1. CDR1 and CDR2 (germline): SEHNR, FQNEAQ (reference sequence). The trim removed 3 bases at V and 8 bases at J, leaving 12 bases unmatched. This CDR3 has 16 amino acids. The CDR3 protein is CASSLDTGAWGEKLFF. DNA of the CDR3: TGTGCCAGCAGCTTGGATACAGGGGCTTGGGGAGAAAAACTGTTTTTT.

This clone was picked up a small number of times. This may stem from a read error, because a much larger clone lies one nucleotide away. This chain links TRBV7-2 with TRBJ1-1, with a tentative D call TRBD1 (6 bases). V shed 7 bases and J shed 0 bases, with 9 bases lying between them. The CDR3 covers 13 residues. Germline CDR1 reads SGHTA; CDR2 reads FQGNSA. The CDR3 DNA follows: TGTGCCAGCAAGGGGGGCATGAACACTGAAGCTTTCTTT. Its protein product is CASKGGMNTEAFF.

The chain links TRBV5-1 to TRBJ2-6, with 7 bases matching TRBD1. Germline loops: CDR1 SGHRS, CDR2 YFSETQ. There are 16 residues in the CDR3. J lost 0 bases, V lost 3 bases, and 3 bases had no gene match. The CDR3 region has the DNA TGCGCCAGCAGCTCGGACAGGACCTCTGGGGCCAACGTCCTGACTTTC. Its translation: CASSSDRTSGANVLTF.

The chain carries TRBV27 and TRBJ1-5; no reliable D call. V was cut by 3 bases and J by 5 bases, with 11 bases left in between. Germline CDR1 MNHEY, CDR2 SMNVEV (reference sequence). The CDR3 contains 14 residues. For the CDR3, the DNA is TGTGCCAGCAGTTTCGTGGCAGGTTATCAGCCCCAGCATTTT. This translates into CASSFVAGYQPQHF.

This clone has only a few counts. The V and J genes are TRBV5-6 and TRBJ2-3, with TRBD2 identical over 16 bases. Germline V gene data show CDR1 as SGHDT and CDR2 as YYEEEE. V lost 3 bases to trimming and J lost 5 bases; unmatched junction nucleotides: 3. The CDR3 runs to 16 residues. The CDR3 reads CASSSGLAGGLDTQYF. The DNA of the CDR3 is TGTGCCAGCAGCTCGGGACTAGCGGGGGGGCTAGATACGCAGTATTTT.

This clone was counted between two and nine times. This rearrangement joins TRBV13 to TRBJ2-2; D could derive from TRBD1 or TRBD2 (6 bases each). In germline, CDR1 is PRHDT, CDR2 FYEKMQ (reference sequence). The CDR3 runs 16 residues. Trimming pared 2 bases from V and 6 bases from J, leaving 16 bases between. The CDR3 region is CASSLLYRGQAGELFF. The CDR3 DNA sequence: TGTGCCAGCAGCTTATTATACCGGGGGCAAGCCGGGGAGCTGTTTTTT.

The rearrangement links TRBV7-2 to TRBJ2-3; D not resolved. Germline CDR1 SGHTA, CDR2 FQGNSA. The V end lost 5 bases, the J end lost 3 bases, and 9 bases lay between the germline ends. This CDR3 has 13 residues. In nucleotides, the CDR3 is TGTGCCAGCAGCGCGAGAAAGACAGATACGCAGTATTTT. Protein product: CASSARKTDTQYF. The full variable domain, rest sourced from reference TRBV7-2 and TRBJ2-3, is GAGVSQSPSNKVTEKGKDVELRCDPISGHTALYWYRQSLGQGLEFLIYFQGNSAPDKSGLPSDRFSAERTGGSVSTLTIQRTQQEDSAVYLCASSARKTDTQYFGPGTRLTVL.

This clone was found many times. The V and J genes are TRBV23-1 and TRBJ2-1, with TRBD2 as a possible D gene (6 bases). TRBV23-1 carries the ORF label, with uncertain function. The length of the CDR3 is 18 residues. Trimming took 2 bases from V and 0 from J, leaving 17 bases between them. CDR3 residues: CASSQPDSGPSSYNEQFF. The CDR3 nucleotides read TGCGCCAGCAGTCAACCCGACAGCGGGCCGAGCTCCTACAATGAGCAGTTCTTC.

This clone was picked up a small number of times. V gene TRBV29-1 combines with J gene TRBJ2-7; 9 bases agree with TRBD1. This CDR3 spans 13 amino acids. Unmatched junction bases numbered 8, after V lost 7 bases and J lost 4 bases. Germline assignment: CDR1 SQVTM and CDR2 ANQGSEA. The CDR3, as DNA: TGCAGCGGCCGAGGGACAGGGCTGTACGAGCAGTACTTC. This gives the protein CSGRGTGLYEQYF.

This clone has a handful of counts. The chain couples TRBV10-2 to TRBJ1-1, with TRBD1 matching over 8 bases. The trim removed 7 bases at V and 4 bases at J, leaving 8 bases unmatched. The length of the CDR3 is 14 residues. CDR1 is WSHSY and CDR2 is SAAADI in the germline V gene. This CDR3 is CASTSTGALTEAFF. In nucleotides, the CDR3 is TGCGCCAGCACTTCGACAGGGGCCCTCACTGAAGCTTTCTTT.

This clone was found a few times. V usage is TRBV2 and J usage is TRBJ2-5; D is ambiguous. This CDR3 is 14 amino acids long. Germline values: CDR1 SNHLY, CDR2 FYNNEI. The germline V and J ends were trimmed by 4 bases and 5 bases, with 14 bases remaining between them. The CDR3 DNA is TGTGCCAGCAGTGGACTTGGGCTCGCCGAGACCCAGTACTTC. Protein sequence: CASSGLGLAETQYF.

The chain links TRBV28 to TRBJ2-4; tentative D call: TRBD1 (6 bases). The germline CDR1 and CDR2 sequences are MDHEN and SYDVKM. Trimming stripped 8 bases from V and 10 bases from J, with 18 bases between. The CDR3 loop spans 13 amino acids. The CDR3 sequence: CASGSISTGIQYF. CDR3 nucleotides: TGTGCCAGCGGATCCATTTCCACAGGGATTCAGTACTTC.

In its sample, this clone was seen a few times. This chain uses TRBV28 with TRBJ2-5, with a possible D match to TRBD1 (5 bases). The ends were cut back, 7 bases at V and 3 bases at J, with 12 bases in the middle. CDR1 is MDHEN, CDR2 SYDVKM, per germline. The CDR3 covers 13 residues. The CDR3 coding sequence is TGTGCCAGCATGGGGTACAGGAAAGAGACCCAGTACTTC. Translated, it gives CASMGYRKETQYF.

Only a few counts were recorded for this clone. The rearrangement uses TRBV27 and TRBJ2-2; 9 positions match TRBD1. Per germline, CDR1 MNHEY and CDR2 SMNVEV (reference sequence). This CDR3 is 15 amino acids long. With V trimmed by 2 bases and J by 4 bases, 2 bases remained unmatched. As DNA, the CDR3 is TGTGCCAGCAGTTTACAACAGGGGGCCACCGGGGAGCTGTTTTTT. This encodes CASSLQQGATGELFF.

This clone was observed a handful of times. The chain is built from TRBV18 and TRBJ2-7; 9 nucleotides align to TRBD2. The CDR3 runs 15 residues. Trimming took 6 bases from V and 0 from J; bases not matched to a gene: 6. Germline assignment: CDR1 KGHSH and CDR2 LQKENI. CDR3 nucleotide sequence: TGTGCCAGCTCGCTTCAGCGGGGGGCCTCCTACGAGCAGTACTTC. It yields the protein CASSLQRGASYEQYF.

This clone was found a few times. The chain employs TRBV30 and TRBJ1-5; D unclear. Per the germline V gene, CDR1 is GTSNPN and CDR2 is SVGIG (reference sequence). The CDR3 runs to 13 residues. Trimming pared 5 bases from V and 0 bases from J, leaving 8 bases between. CDR3 nucleotides: TGTGCCTGGGGCCCCGATAGCAATCAGCCCCAGCATTTT. Its protein is CAWGPDSNQPQHF.